A selection of T cell receptor beta chains follows, all from one sample in a study of regulatory T cells in long-lasting Graves disease. TCRdb independently ran MiXCR on the multiplex PCR reads; one entry per CDR3 protein. The data show roughly 400,000 distinct CDR3 sequences, with around 20% seen just once and around an eighth held by the top ten. Source: peripheral blood mononuclear cells (PBMCs), taken when the disease was refractory, from a patient treated with antithyroid drugs. Receptor source: a female donor with Graves disease. The CDR3 runs from the conserved cysteine through the conserved F or W. Each record gives: J gene, D gene, clone size, V gene, CDR3 protein, CDR3 DNA. The D gene is left open where the match is weak. Clone sizes are given selectively: once, few, many, or a class where the clone is expanded.

j_gene: TRBJ1-6
d_gene: TRBD1
abundance: many
v_gene: TRBV28
CDR3aa: CASSTRTGAGSPLHF
CDR3nt: TGTGCCAGCAGTACCCGGACAGGGGCCGGTTCACCCCTCCACTTT

j_gene: TRBJ2-7
d_gene: .
abundance: .
v_gene: TRBV5-4
CDR3aa: CASSFDDRNYEQYF
CDR3nt: TGTGCCAGCAGCTTTGACGACAGGAACTACGAGCAGTACTTC

j_gene: TRBJ2-7
d_gene: TRBD2
abundance: .
v_gene: TRBV6-1
CDR3aa: CASSGGRVGSYEQYF
CDR3nt: TGTGCCAGCAGCGGCGGGAGAGTGGGTTCCTACGAGCAGTACTTC

j_gene: TRBJ2-3
d_gene: TRBD2
abundance: once
v_gene: TRBV20-1
CDR3aa: CSAGSGVSTDTQYF
CDR3nt: TGCAGTGCTGGCAGCGGGGTGAGCACAGATACGCAGTATTTT

j_gene: TRBJ2-2
d_gene: .
abundance: .
v_gene: TRBV6-5
CDR3aa: CASSYLEIDTEIGELFF
CDR3nt: TGTGCCAGCAGTTACCTTGAAATAGACACGGAAATCGGGGAGCTGTTTTTT

j_gene: TRBJ2-2
d_gene: .
abundance: .
v_gene: TRBV7-9
CDR3aa: CASSFGIGGDAGELFF
CDR3nt: TGTGCCAGCAGCTTCGGAATCGGGGGAGACGCCGGGGAGCTGTTTTTT

j_gene: TRBJ2-7
d_gene: .
abundance: many
v_gene: TRBV2
CDR3aa: CASNQQEGAEQYF
CDR3nt: TGTGCCAGCAACCAACAGGAAGGGGCCGAGCAGTACTTC

j_gene: TRBJ1-5
d_gene: .
abundance: .
v_gene: TRBV20-1
CDR3aa: CSATGQTNQPQHF
CDR3nt: TGCAGTGCAACCGGACAGACGAATCAGCCCCAGCATTTT

j_gene: TRBJ2-3
d_gene: TRBD2
abundance: few
v_gene: TRBV6-1
CDR3aa: CASSEALAGGLADTQYF
CDR3nt: TGTGCCAGCAGTGAAGCACTAGCGGGAGGGCTTGCAGATACGCAGTATTTT

j_gene: TRBJ1-5
d_gene: .
abundance: many
v_gene: TRBV27
CDR3aa: CASSPIRGIQPQHF
CDR3nt: TGTGCCAGCAGTCCCATCCGAGGCATTCAGCCCCAGCATTTT

j_gene: TRBJ2-6
d_gene: .
abundance: .
v_gene: TRBV10-3
CDR3aa: CAISEPSSAIAGANVLTF
CDR3nt: TGTGCCATCAGTGAGCCCAGTTCAGCCATCGCTGGGGCCAACGTCCTGACTTTC

j_gene: TRBJ2-4
d_gene: .
abundance: .
v_gene: TRBV18
CDR3aa: CASSPGKWTKNIQYF
CDR3nt: TGTGCCAGCTCTCCCGGAAAGTGGACCAAAAACATTCAGTACTTC

j_gene: TRBJ1-1
d_gene: .
abundance: many
v_gene: TRBV6-5
CDR3aa: CASSYSEASEAFF
CDR3nt: TGTGCCAGCAGTTACTCGGAAGCTTCCGAAGCTTTCTTT

j_gene: TRBJ1-6
d_gene: .
abundance: few
v_gene: TRBV20-1
CDR3aa: CSASNRVRSLHF
CDR3nt: TGCAGTGCTAGTAACAGGGTCCGCTCCCTCCACTTT

j_gene: TRBJ2-7
d_gene: .
abundance: many
v_gene: TRBV7-9
CDR3aa: CASSNYYEQYF
CDR3nt: TGTGCCAGCAGCAATTACTACGAGCAGTACTTC

j_gene: TRBJ2-1
d_gene: TRBD2
abundance: .
v_gene: TRBV12-3/TRBV12-4
CDR3aa: CASSFVAGGYEQFF
CDR3nt: TGTGCCAGCAGTTTTGTAGCGGGAGGTTATGAGCAGTTCTTC

j_gene: TRBJ2-7
d_gene: .
abundance: few
v_gene: TRBV30
CDR3aa: CAWSPQGFEQYF
CDR3nt: TGTGCCTGGAGCCCACAGGGTTTCGAGCAGTACTTC

j_gene: TRBJ2-1
d_gene: TRBD1
abundance: few
v_gene: TRBV5-1
CDR3aa: CASSLIPGQGFNEQFF
CDR3nt: TGCGCCAGCAGCTTGATTCCGGGACAGGGATTCAATGAGCAGTTCTTC

j_gene: TRBJ2-2
d_gene: .
abundance: .
v_gene: TRBV20-1
CDR3aa: CSARDYIGRVGELFF
CDR3nt: TGCAGTGCTAGGGACTATATTGGTCGGGTCGGGGAGCTGTTTTTT

j_gene: TRBJ2-7
d_gene: .
abundance: many
v_gene: TRBV7-8
CDR3aa: CASSLKSYEQYF
CDR3nt: TGTGCCAGCAGCTTAAAAAGCTACGAGCAGTACTTC

j_gene: TRBJ2-7
d_gene: .
abundance: many
v_gene: TRBV20-1
CDR3aa: CSARVVSQRSEQYF
CDR3nt: TGCAGTGCTAGAGTAGTCAGTCAGAGGTCCGAGCAGTACTTC

j_gene: TRBJ1-5
d_gene: .
abundance: many
v_gene: TRBV28
CDR3aa: CASSPGRLDQPQHF
CDR3nt: TGTGCCAGCAGTCCGGGCAGGCTCGATCAGCCCCAGCATTTT

j_gene: TRBJ1-1
d_gene: TRBD1
abundance: few
v_gene: TRBV27
CDR3aa: CASGDSLNAEAFF
CDR3nt: TGTGCCAGCGGGGACAGTTTAAACGCTGAAGCTTTCTTT

j_gene: TRBJ1-2
d_gene: .
abundance: many
v_gene: TRBV28
CDR3aa: CASSVGSKFHGYTF
CDR3nt: TGTGCCAGCAGCGTCGGTTCCAAATTCCATGGCTACACCTTC

j_gene: TRBJ2-3
d_gene: .
abundance: many
v_gene: TRBV27
CDR3aa: CASTAQGHDLGSQYF
CDR3nt: TGTGCCAGCACCGCACAAGGACACGATTTGGGGTCGCAGTATTTT

j_gene: TRBJ2-5
d_gene: .
abundance: many
v_gene: TRBV7-2
CDR3aa: CASSFPGVETQYF
CDR3nt: TGTGCCAGCAGCTTCCCAGGGGTTGAGACCCAGTACTTC

j_gene: TRBJ2-7
d_gene: .
abundance: .
v_gene: TRBV7-9
CDR3aa: CASSFPGRDEQYF
CDR3nt: TGTGCCAGCAGCTTCCCGGGACGGGACGAGCAGTACTTC

j_gene: TRBJ2-6
d_gene: .
abundance: many
v_gene: TRBV2
CDR3aa: CASPRDSRLGKGANVLTF
CDR3nt: TGTGCCAGCCCTAGAGACAGCCGGCTGGGGAAGGGGGCCAACGTCCTGACTTTC

j_gene: TRBJ1-5
d_gene: .
abundance: few
v_gene: TRBV19
CDR3aa: CASSEPGHNSNQPQHF
CDR3nt: TGTGCCAGTAGTGAACCGGGACATAATAGCAATCAGCCCCAGCATTTT

j_gene: TRBJ1-2
d_gene: .
abundance: many
v_gene: TRBV9
CDR3aa: CASSEAASRTENYGYTF
CDR3nt: TGTGCCAGCAGCGAGGCGGCCTCCCGGACAGAGAACTATGGCTACACCTTC

j_gene: TRBJ1-1
d_gene: .
abundance: many
v_gene: TRBV6-5
CDR3aa: CASSYQVRGTEAFF
CDR3nt: TGTGCCAGCAGTTACCAGGTACGGGGCACTGAAGCTTTCTTT

j_gene: TRBJ2-7
d_gene: .
abundance: many
v_gene: TRBV28
CDR3aa: CATLIKSDPYEQYF
CDR3nt: TGTGCCACCCTTATTAAGTCAGACCCCTACGAGCAGTACTTC

j_gene: TRBJ1-6
d_gene: .
abundance: many
v_gene: TRBV9
CDR3aa: CASSPGTANSPLHF
CDR3nt: TGTGCCAGCAGCCCAGGGACGGCAAATTCACCCCTCCACTTT

j_gene: TRBJ2-4
d_gene: .
abundance: few
v_gene: TRBV4-1
CDR3aa: CASSQALGLSGPQGIAKNIQYF
CDR3nt: TGCGCCAGCAGCCAAGCCCTTGGGTTAAGCGGCCCTCAGGGAATAGCCAAAAACATTCAGTACTTC

j_gene: TRBJ2-1
d_gene: TRBD2
abundance: few
v_gene: TRBV13
CDR3aa: CASSLAGGGEQFF
CDR3nt: TGTGCCAGCAGCTTAGCGGGAGGAGGGGAGCAGTTCTTC

j_gene: TRBJ2-5
d_gene: .
abundance: .
v_gene: TRBV4-1
CDR3aa: CASSRGGGGGETQYF
CDR3nt: TGCGCCAGCAGCCGGGGAGGAGGGGGCGGCGAGACCCAGTACTTC